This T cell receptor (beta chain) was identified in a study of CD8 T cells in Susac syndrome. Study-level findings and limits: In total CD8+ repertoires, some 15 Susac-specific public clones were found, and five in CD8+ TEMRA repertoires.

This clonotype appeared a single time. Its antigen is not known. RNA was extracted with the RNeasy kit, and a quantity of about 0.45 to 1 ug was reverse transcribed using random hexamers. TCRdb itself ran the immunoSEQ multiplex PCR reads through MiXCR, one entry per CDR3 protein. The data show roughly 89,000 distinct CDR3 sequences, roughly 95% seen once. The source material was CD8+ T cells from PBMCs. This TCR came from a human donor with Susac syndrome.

The CDR3 nucleotides read TGTGCCTGGAGTCGAGACAGGTACAATGAGCAGTTCTTC. It encodes CAWSRDRYNEQFF. The rearrangement links TRBV30 to TRBJ2-1; TRBD1 might be the D (6 bases). CDR3 length: 13 amino acids. CDR1 and CDR2 from the germline V gene are GTSNPN and SVGIG (reference sequence). With 2 bases removed from V and 4 bases from J, the gap between germline ends came to 9 bases.